This T cell receptor (beta chain) was recovered during a study of cytomegalovirus exposure and HLA in healthy donors. PCR used 60 Vbeta primers and 13 Jbeta primers. TCRdb's copy holds only in-frame clones and misses some; the assay was immunoSEQ multiplex PCR. The table records 150,000 to 200,000 clones, around 81% of them present only once. All donors participated as healthy donors of bone marrow. General study results and limits: Analysis performed later found over 15,000 TCR beta sequences associated with HLA alleles at 0.05 false discovery rate.

Note on this clone: The antigen remains unidentified.

The J segment lost 3 bases and the V segment lost 7 bases, leaving 17 bases of the junction unmatched. The CDR3 spans 17 residues. This receptor was obtained from a young man in good health and CMV-seronegative. Sequenced sample: PBMCs. The rearrangement joins TRBV23-1 to TRBJ2-5; the match to TRBD1 covers 7 bases. TRBV23-1 is filed as an ORF, its function uncertain. In DNA, the CDR3 is TGCGCCAGCACCCGCAGAAACACCGGGGACAGAGAAGAGACCCAGTACTTC. Amino acid sequence: CASTRRNTGDREETQYF.